This TCR beta chain is from a study of identical twins. Findings of the study overall: Analyses of zero insertions could, in part, be confounded by invariant MAIT and iNKT cells. Beta clonotypes that were abundant in cord blood contained fewer insertions, a pattern absent from memory repertoires.

Unique molecular identifiers were present on cDNA, and template switching added a universal primer site. Each CDR3 protein gets one entry after TCRdb re-called the 5' RACE reads with MiXCR. Of approximately 700,000 distinct CDR3 sequences listed, roughly 6.2% are singletons. The V gene's germline CDR1 is KGHDR and CDR2 SFDVKD. This CDR3 is 16 amino acids long. Losses at the gene ends were 2 bases for V and 0 bases for J; bases not matched to a gene: 3. This clonotype was recorded at least ten times. Its antigen is unknown. There were only healthy Caucasians among the donors. The gene calls are TRBV24-1 and TRBJ2-3; 8 positions agree with TRBD2. The source of this sequence is a man aged 18 to 30 in good health. Sample: naive T cells sorted from blood. CDR3 DNA: TGTGCCACCAGTGATTCTAGCGGGCCTAGCACAGATACGCAGTATTTT. Its translation is CATSDSSGPSTDTQYF.